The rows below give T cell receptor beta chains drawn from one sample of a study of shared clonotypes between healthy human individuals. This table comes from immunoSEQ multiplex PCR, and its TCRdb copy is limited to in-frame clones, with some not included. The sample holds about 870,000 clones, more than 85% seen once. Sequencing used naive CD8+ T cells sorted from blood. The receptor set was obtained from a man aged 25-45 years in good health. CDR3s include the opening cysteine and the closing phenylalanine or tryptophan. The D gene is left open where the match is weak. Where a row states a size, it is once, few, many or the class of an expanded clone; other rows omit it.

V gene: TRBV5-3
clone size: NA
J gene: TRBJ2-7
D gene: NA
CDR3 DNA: TGTGCCAGCAGCTTCGCCGATGGCTACGAGCAGTACTTC
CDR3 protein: CASSFADGYEQYF

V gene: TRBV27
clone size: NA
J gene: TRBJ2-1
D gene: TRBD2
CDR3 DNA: TGTGCCAGCAGTCGGGTCTTAATAGCGGGCAATGAGCAGTTCTTC
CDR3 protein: CASSRVLIAGNEQFF

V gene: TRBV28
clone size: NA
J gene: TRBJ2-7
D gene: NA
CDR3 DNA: TGTGCCAGCAGTTTACATGCGGCGATCGAGCAGTACTTC
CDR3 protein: CASSLHAAIEQYF

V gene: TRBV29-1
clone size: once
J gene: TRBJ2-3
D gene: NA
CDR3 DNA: TGCAGCCACGTGGGCCCTCCCGGCGGTAATACGCAGTATTTT
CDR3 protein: CSHVGPPGGNTQYF

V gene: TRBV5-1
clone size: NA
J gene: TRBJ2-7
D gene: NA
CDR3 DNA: TGCGCCAGCAGGGGGGCAGACTCCTACGAGCAGTACTTC
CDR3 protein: CASRGADSYEQYF

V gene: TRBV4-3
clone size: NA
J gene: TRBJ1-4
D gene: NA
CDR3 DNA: TGCGCCAGCAGCCAAGGCGCTTCTGGCGAAAAACTGTTTTTT
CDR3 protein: CASSQGASGEKLFF

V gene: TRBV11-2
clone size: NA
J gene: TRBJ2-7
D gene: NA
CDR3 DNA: TGTGCCAGCAGCTTCGGGGGCTACGAGCAGTACTTC
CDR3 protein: CASSFGGYEQYF

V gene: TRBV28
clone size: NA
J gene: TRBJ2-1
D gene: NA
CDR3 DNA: TGTGCCAGCAGTCGACAGGTTTGGACCTACAATGAGCAGTTCTTC
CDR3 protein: CASSRQVWTYNEQFF

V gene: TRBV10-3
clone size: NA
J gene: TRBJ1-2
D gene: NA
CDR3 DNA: TGTGCCATCAGTGAGTCGGGACACGACTATGGCTACACCTTC
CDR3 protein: CAISESGHDYGYTF

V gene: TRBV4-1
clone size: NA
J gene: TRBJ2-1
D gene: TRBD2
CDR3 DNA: TGCGCCAGCACCCCTAGCGGGAGGGCAAATGAGCAGTTCTTC
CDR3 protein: CASTPSGRANEQFF

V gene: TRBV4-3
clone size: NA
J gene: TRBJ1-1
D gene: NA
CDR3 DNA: TGCGCCAGCAGCCAAGAGGACAGCTCGGCCTACACTGAAGCTTTCTTT
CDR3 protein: CASSQEDSSAYTEAFF

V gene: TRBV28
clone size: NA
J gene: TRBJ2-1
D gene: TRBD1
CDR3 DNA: TGTGCCAGCAGGGACAGGGGGCCTTCCTACAATGAGCAGTTCTTC
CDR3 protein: CASRDRGPSYNEQFF

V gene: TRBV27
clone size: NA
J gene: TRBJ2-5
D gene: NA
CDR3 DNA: TGTGCCAGCAGTCCCGACGGGGTAAAGACCCAGTACTTC
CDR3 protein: CASSPDGVKTQYF

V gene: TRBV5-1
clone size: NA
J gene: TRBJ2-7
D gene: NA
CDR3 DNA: TGCGCCAGCAGGAGGGAGGCAGGAAGAGCCTACGAGCAGTACTTC
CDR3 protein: CASRREAGRAYEQYF

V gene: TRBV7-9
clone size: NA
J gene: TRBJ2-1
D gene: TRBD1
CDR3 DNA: TGTGCCAGCAGCGACACCAACAGGGGCTCCTACAATGAGCAGTTCTTC
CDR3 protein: CASSDTNRGSYNEQFF

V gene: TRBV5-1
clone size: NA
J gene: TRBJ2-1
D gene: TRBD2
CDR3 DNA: TGCGCCAGCAGCCGGTTGACTAGCGGGACCTGGAATGAGCAGTTCTTC
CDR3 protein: CASSRLTSGTWNEQFF

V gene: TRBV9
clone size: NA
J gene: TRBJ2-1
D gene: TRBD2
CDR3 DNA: TGTGCCAGCAGCGTAGTGGCGGGGGGATACAATGAGCAGTTCTTC
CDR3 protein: CASSVVAGGYNEQFF

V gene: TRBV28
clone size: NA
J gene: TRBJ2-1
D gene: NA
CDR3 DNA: TGTGCCAGCAGTTCGGTGGGGAATGAGCAGTTCTTC
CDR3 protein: CASSSVGNEQFF

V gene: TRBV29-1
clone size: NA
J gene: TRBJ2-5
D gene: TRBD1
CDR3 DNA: TGCAGCGTCTCCGGGACAGAGGTTCAGTGGGAGACCCAGTACTTC
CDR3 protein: CSVSGTEVQWETQYF

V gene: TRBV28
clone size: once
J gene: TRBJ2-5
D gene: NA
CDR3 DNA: TGTGCCAGTCTCGTCAGGGGTACGGTAACTCAACAAGAGACCCAGTACTTC
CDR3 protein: CASLVRGTVTQQETQYF

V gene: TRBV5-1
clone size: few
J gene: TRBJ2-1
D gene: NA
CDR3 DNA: TGCGCCAGCAGCTCGGTACGGGACTCCGAGCGCAATGAGCAGTTCTTC
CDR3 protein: CASSSVRDSERNEQFF

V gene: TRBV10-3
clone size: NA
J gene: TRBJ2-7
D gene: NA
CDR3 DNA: TGTGCCATCAGTGAGTCGAAGGGTTTAACCTACGAGCAGTACTTC
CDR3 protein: CAISESKGLTYEQYF

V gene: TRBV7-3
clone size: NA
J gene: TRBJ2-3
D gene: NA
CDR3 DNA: TGTGCCAGCAGCTTAATCCCTGGGGCACAAAGAATCATCACAGATACGCAGTATTTT
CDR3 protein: CASSLIPGAQRIITDTQYF

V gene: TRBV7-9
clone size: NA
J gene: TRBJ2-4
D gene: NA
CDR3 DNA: TGTGCCAGCAGCTTAGGGGCGGAGGGCATTCAGTACTTC
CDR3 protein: CASSLGAEGIQYF

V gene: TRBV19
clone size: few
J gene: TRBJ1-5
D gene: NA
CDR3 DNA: TGTGCCAGTAGTATCTCAGGACATCAGCCCCAGCATTTT
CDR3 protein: CASSISGHQPQHF

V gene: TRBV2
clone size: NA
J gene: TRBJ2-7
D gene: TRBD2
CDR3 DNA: TGTGCCAGCAGCAAACCCGGGACTAGTAGCGAGCAATACTTC
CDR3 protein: CASSKPGTSSEQYF

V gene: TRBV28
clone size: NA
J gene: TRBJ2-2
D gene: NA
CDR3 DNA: TGTGCCAGCAGTTTCGCAGGGGCCCTGAACACCGGGGAGCTGTTTTTT
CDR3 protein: CASSFAGALNTGELFF

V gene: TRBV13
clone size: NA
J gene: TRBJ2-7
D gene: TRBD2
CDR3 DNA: TGTGCCAGCAGCGACACTAGCGGGGCCTACGAGCAGTACTTC
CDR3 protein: CASSDTSGAYEQYF

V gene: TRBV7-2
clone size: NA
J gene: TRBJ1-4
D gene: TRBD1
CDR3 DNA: TGTGCCAGCAGTTCTCGAATGGGACAGGTGGGCGAAAAACTGTTTTTT
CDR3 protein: CASSSRMGQVGEKLFF

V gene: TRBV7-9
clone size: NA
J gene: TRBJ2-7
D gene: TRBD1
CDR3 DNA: TGTGCCAGCAGCGGACGGGACAGGGGCGTCCATAGTTCCCCCTACGAGCAGTACTTC
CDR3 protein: CASSGRDRGVHSSPYEQYF

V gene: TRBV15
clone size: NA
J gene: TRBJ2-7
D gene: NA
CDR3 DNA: TGTGCCACCAGCAGAGTTGGGGTCGAGCAGTACTTC
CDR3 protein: CATSRVGVEQYF

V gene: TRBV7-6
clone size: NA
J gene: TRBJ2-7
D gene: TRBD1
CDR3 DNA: TGTGCCAGCAGCCACTTTGAGGGGGCGCCCGAGCAGTACTTC
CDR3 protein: CASSHFEGAPEQYF

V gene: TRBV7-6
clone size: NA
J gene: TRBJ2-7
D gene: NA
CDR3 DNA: TGTGCCAGCAGCGGGAACTCCTACGAGCAGTACTTC
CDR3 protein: CASSGNSYEQYF

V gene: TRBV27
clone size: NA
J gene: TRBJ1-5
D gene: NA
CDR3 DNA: TGTGCCAGCAGTTCAGGGTCGGGGAATCAGCCCCAGCATTTT
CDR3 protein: CASSSGSGNQPQHF

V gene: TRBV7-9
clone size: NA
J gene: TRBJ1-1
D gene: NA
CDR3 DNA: TGTGCCAGCAGCTTAGGTGGGGCGAACACTGAAGCTTTCTTT
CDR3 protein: CASSLGGANTEAFF

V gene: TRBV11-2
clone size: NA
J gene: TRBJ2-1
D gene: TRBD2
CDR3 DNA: TGTGCCAGCAGCTTAGAGGGACTAGCGGTAATCAATGAGCAGTTCTTC
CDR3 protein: CASSLEGLAVINEQFF

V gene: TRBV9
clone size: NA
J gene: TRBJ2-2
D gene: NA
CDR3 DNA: TGTGCCAGCAGCGCGGGGGGCCTAGTCTTAAACACCGGGGAGCTGTTTTTT
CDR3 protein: CASSAGGLVLNTGELFF

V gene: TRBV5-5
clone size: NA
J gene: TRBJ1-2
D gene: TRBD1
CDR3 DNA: TGTGCCAGCAGCTTCAGCAGGGGGCCGGAAGGCTACACCTTC
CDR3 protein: CASSFSRGPEGYTF

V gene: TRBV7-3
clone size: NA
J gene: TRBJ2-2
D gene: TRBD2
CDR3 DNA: TGTGCCAGCAGCCCAAGCGGCGGGAGTAACACCGGGGAGCTGTTTTTT
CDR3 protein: CASSPSGGSNTGELFF

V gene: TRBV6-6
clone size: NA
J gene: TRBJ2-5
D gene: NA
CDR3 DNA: TGTGCCAGCTCCTGGGGGACTCAAGAGACCCAGTACTTC
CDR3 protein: CASSWGTQETQYF

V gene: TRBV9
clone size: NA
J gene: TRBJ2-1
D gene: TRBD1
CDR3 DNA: TGTGCCAGCAGCGTAGGACAGGGGGCTGGGAATGAGCAGTTCTTC
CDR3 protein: CASSVGQGAGNEQFF

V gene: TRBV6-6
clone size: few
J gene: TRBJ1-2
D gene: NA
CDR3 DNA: TGTGCCAGCGGGGACGGCTACACCTTC
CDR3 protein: CASGDGYTF

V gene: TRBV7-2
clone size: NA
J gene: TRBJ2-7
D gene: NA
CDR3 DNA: TGTGCCAGCAGCTTCAGCACCAGGTACGAGCAGTACTTC
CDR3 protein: CASSFSTRYEQYF

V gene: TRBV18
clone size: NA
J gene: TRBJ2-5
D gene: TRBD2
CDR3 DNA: TGTGCCAGCTCACGAATAGCGGGCCGTGGGACCCAGTACTTC
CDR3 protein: CASSRIAGRGTQYF

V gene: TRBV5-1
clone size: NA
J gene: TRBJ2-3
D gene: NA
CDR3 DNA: TGCGCCAGCAGCTTGTTTGGACCCATAGGGGCAGATACGCAGTATTTT
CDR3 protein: CASSLFGPIGADTQYF

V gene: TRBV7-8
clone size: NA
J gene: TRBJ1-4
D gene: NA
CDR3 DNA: TGTGCCAGCAGGCAACCGGGAGAAAAACTGTTTTTT
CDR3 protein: CASRQPGEKLFF

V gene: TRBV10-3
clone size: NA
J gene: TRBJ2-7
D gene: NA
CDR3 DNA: TGTGCCATCAGTGACACCCTCCTTGGGCGCTACGAGCAGTACTTC
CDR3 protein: CAISDTLLGRYEQYF

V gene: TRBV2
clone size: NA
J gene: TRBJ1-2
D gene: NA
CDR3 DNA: TGTGCCACCCAGATAGCATATGGCTACACCTTC
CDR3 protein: CATQIAYGYTF

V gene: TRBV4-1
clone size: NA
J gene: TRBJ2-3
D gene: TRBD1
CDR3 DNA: TGCGCCAGCAGCCAGCGCGACAGGGCCACAGATACGCAGTATTTT
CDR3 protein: CASSQRDRATDTQYF

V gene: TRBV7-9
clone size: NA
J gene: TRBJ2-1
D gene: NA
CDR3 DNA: TGTGCCAGCAGCCCCATGAGGCCCCAGGAGCAGTTCTTC
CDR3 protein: CASSPMRPQEQFF

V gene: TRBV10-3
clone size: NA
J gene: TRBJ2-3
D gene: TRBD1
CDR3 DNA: TGTGCCATCACCGACAGGGAAGGTAACACAGATACGCAGTATTTT
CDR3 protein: CAITDREGNTDTQYF

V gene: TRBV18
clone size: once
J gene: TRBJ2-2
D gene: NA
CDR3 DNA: TGTGCCAGCCCTAATACCGGGGAGCTGTTTTTT
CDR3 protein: CASPNTGELFF